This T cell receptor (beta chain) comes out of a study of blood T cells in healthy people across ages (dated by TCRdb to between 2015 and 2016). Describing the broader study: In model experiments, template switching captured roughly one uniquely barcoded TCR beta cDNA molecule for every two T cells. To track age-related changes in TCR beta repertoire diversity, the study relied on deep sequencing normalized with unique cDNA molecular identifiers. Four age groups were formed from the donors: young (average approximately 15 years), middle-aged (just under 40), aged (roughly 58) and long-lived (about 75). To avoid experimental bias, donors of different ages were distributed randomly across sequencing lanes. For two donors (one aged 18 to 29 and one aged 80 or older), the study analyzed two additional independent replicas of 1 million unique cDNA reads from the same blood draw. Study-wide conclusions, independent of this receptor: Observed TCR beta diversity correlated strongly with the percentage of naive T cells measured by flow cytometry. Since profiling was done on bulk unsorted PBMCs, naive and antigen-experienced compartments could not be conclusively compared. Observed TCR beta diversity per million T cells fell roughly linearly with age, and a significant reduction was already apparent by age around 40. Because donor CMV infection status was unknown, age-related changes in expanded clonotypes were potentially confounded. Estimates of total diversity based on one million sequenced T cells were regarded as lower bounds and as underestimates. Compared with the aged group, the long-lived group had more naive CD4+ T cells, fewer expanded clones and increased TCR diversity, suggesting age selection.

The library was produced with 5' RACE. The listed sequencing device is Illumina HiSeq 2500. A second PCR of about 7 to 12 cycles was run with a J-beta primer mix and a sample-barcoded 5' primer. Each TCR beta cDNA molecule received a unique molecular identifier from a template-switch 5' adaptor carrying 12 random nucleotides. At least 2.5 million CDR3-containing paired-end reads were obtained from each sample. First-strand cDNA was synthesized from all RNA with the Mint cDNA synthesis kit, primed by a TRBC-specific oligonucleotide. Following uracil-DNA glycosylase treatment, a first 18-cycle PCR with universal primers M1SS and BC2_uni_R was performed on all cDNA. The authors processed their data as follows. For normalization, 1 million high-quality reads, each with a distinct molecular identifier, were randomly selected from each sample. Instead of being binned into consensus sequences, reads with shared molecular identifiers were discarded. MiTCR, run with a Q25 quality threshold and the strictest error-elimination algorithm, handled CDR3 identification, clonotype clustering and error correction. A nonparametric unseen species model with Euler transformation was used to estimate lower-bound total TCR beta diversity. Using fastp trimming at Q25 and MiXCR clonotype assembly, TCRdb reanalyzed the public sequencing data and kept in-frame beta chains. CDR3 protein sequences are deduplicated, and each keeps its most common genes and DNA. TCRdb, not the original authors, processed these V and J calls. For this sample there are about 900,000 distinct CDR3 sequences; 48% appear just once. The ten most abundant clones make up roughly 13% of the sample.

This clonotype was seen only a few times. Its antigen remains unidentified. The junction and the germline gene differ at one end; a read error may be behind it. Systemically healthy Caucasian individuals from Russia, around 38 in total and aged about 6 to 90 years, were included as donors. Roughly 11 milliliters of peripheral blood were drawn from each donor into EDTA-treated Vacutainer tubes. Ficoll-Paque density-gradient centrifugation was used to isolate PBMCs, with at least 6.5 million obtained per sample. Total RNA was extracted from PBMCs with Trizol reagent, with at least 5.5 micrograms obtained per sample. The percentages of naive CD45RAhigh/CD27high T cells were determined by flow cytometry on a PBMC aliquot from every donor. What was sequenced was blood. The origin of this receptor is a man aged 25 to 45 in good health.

The DNA is TGTGCTATCAGTGAGGGGACCCCTCAGACCCAGTACTTC. It translates as CAISEGTPQTQYF. Here the chain combines TRBV10-3 and TRBJ2-5; the D call could be TRBD1 or TRBD2, with each sharing 5 bases. The CDR3 covers 13 residues, taking in both the cysteine and the phenylalanine. Just the 39-base CDR3 DNA is kept, in frame starting at base 1. Taken from the germline V gene, the CDR1 and CDR2 loops are ENHRY and SYGVKD.